The 7 T cell receptor beta chains in this list originate from one sample, sequenced in a study of blood T cell repertoires in COVID-19. The assay was immunoSEQ multiplex PCR, and TCRdb's table has in-frame clones only and misses some. Of roughly 360,000 clones detected, over 75% appear once; the ten largest clones hold approximately 1.2%. Material for sequencing was PBMCs or T cells enriched from blood (not recorded which). The receptor set was obtained from a man aged 25 to 40 who had recovered from COVID-19.

This clone has a handful of counts. J is TRBJ1-1 and V is TRBV9; D remains ambiguous. This CDR3 region has 15 residues. V lost 4 bases to trimming and J lost 4 bases, with 17 bases between them. The germline V gene encodes CDR1 SGDLS and CDR2 YYNGEE. CDR3 region: CASSPQTLWATEAFF. The CDR3 coding sequence is TGTGCCAGCAGCCCCCAAACGCTTTGGGCCACTGAAGCTTTCTTT.

In nucleotides, the CDR3 is TGCGCCAGCAGCCAAGCCGGGGGGTCACCCCTCCACTTT. It yields the protein CASSQAGGSPLHF. The chain uses TRBV4-3 and TRBJ1-6, with TRBD1 as a possible D gene (5 bases). Trimming cost V 1 base and J 10 bases, with 8 bases left between them. Germline V gives CDR1 LGHNA, CDR2 YSLEER. The CDR3 contains 13 residues.

V usage is TRBV2 and J usage is TRBJ1-1; D is possibly TRBD1 (5 bases). Germline CDR1 reads SNHLY; CDR2 reads FYNNEI. Between the trimmed V and J ends, which lost 2 bases and 3 bases, there was a span of 16 bases. This CDR3 is built from 16 residues. Here the CDR3 reads CASSEPPTVADTEAFF. CDR3 coding DNA: TGTGCCAGCAGTGAACCACCGACAGTCGCGGACACTGAAGCTTTCTTT.

The J gene is TRBJ2-2, the V gene TRBV2; D possibly corresponds to TRBD2 (6 bases). V lost 7 bases, J lost 6 bases, and 15 bases lay in between. The CDR3 contains 14 residues. In germline, CDR1 is SNHLY, CDR2 FYNNEI. This CDR3 reads CASNLDRDSGELFF. The CDR3 coding sequence is TGTGCCAGCAATCTAGATCGGGACTCCGGGGAGCTGTTTTTT.

The V and J genes are TRBV7-9 and TRBJ2-1, with 8 bases matching TRBD1. The CDR3 totals 16 residues. CDR1 is SEHNR and CDR2 is FQNEAQ in the germline V gene (reference sequence). The trim removed 5 bases at V and 3 bases at J, leaving 9 bases unmatched. The CDR3 DNA is TGTGCCAGCAGCGACGATGACAGGGGTAGCTACAATGAGCAGTTCTTC. It is translated as CASSDDDRGSYNEQFF.

This clone appeared once. The CDR3: CASSQFALARYEQYF. DNA of the CDR3: TGCGCCAGCAGCCAATTTGCACTAGCTCGATACGAGCAGTACTTC. The chain couples TRBV4-1 to TRBJ2-7, with TRBD2 as a possible D gene (6 bases). CDR1 is MGHRA, CDR2 YSYEKL, per germline. V was cut by 2 bases and J by 4 bases, with 15 bases left in between. CDR3 length: 15 amino acids.

The table lists this clone with a count of one. V usage is TRBV19 and J usage is TRBJ1-5; no firm D call. Germline V gene sequence: CDR1 LNHDA, CDR2 SQIVND (reference sequence). The V gene lost 4 bases and the J gene lost 3 bases, with 16 bases spanning the gap. The CDR3 has 16 amino acids. CDR3 coding DNA: TGTGCCAGTAGTACCCTCCACTCCACGTTCAATCAGCCCCAGCATTTT. The encoded protein is CASSTLHSTFNQPQHF.